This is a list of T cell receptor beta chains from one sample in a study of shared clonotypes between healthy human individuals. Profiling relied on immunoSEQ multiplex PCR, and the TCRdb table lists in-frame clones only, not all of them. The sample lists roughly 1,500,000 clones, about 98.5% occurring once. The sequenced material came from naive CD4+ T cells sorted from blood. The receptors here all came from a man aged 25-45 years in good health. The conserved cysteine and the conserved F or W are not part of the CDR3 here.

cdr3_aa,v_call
ASSEWPGGRTDTQY,TRBV6-1
ASSRTGTGRGNQPQH,TRBV28
ASSPRSSYNEQF,TRBV18
ASSGSNLSGNTIY,TRBV11-2
ASSFRTGYEQY,TRBV5-1
ASSYVDRNYEQY,TRBV7-9
ASSLRGAFGTDTQY,TRBV28
ASSSTGGSYEQY,TRBV5-1
ASSQIGQGRDYGYT,TRBV14
ASSLRLETQY,TRBV28
ASRVGQINYGYT,TRBV5-6
ASSRRDRGVEDTQY,TRBV18
SVAGGSNQPQH,TRBV29-1
ASSDPAGAPYEQY,TRBV6-1
ASSQDGSSGQGSWTNYYNEQF,TRBV14
ASSPPNSEAF,TRBV28
ASSESRQNEKLF,TRBV7-9
ASSSGPNTEAF,TRBV7-3
ASSPFHRPKQETQY,TRBV18
AAAGRRAGELF,TRBV2
ASSQEGGRLTEAF,TRBV4-1
ASSLYGYEQY,TRBV5-5
ASSPSLSGREGFISYNEQF,TRBV18
ASRWGPGQGSNQPQH,TRBV28
AISVKDTTYEQY,TRBV10-3
ASSNSWNGYT,TRBV9
ASSFKGRDHEQF,TRBV5-4
ASSHGQGQF,TRBV6-6
ASSIDRGTDTQY,TRBV19
ASSAIGGLAV,TRBV9
ASSPSGRAGTYNEQF,TRBV9
ASSYSLAGYGYT,TRBV6-5
ASRTTGVTEAF,TRBV6-1
ASSAGGTQY,TRBV11-2
ASSEGPKNIQY,TRBV5-5
ASSQEISREYTGELF,TRBV4-1
ASSLLSGRTGELF,TRBV7-9
SATRIYGYT,TRBV20-1
SVEKGFANTEAF,TRBV29-1
ASSSLAANIQY,TRBV19
ASSEYLISAGVETQY,TRBV25-1
ASSITGEWEKLF,TRBV19
ASSQELACPRSYNEQF,TRBV21-1
ASSSLQGAMEQF,TRBV11-2
ASSSYRTENYGYT,TRBV11-2
ASSLDRGKIETQY,TRBV7-2
ASSEMTYFDYGYT,TRBV9
ASIPRRGGESSGNTIY,TRBV7-6
ASRPGTPSGQPQH,TRBV28
ASRKNRGSGTGELF,TRBV5-1
ASSLAYTDTQY,TRBV5-4
ASTGVGNTEAF,TRBV6-5
ASSLAQRTDTQY,TRBV5-1